Each of the 9 T cell receptor beta chains below was sequenced from the same sample in a study of Ad26.COV2.S vaccination and SARS-CoV-2 variants. Clones were read by immunoSEQ multiplex PCR, and TCRdb kept only the in-frame ones, dropping some. This sample carries 300,000 to 350,000 clones, about 87% of them seen once, and the ten largest clones take about 6.4%. The treatment: around 19 received Ad26.COV2.S at low or high dose, single or two shots; 5 received placebo; per-sample allocation not given. Material that was analyzed had been drawn on day 63 after the first vaccine or placebo injection. The input for sequencing was peripheral blood, taken in a trial of Ad26.COV2.S vaccine versus placebo. The receptors derive from a person between 18 and 59 years old who received the Ad26.COV2.S COVID-19 vaccine or a placebo.

The chain couples TRBV19 to TRBJ1-4, with a possible D match to TRBD1 (5 bases). The V gene lost 6 bases and the J gene lost 0 bases, with 11 bases spanning the gap. This CDR3 region has 15 residues. Germline V gives CDR1 LNHDA, CDR2 SQIVND (reference sequence). CDR3 sequence (DNA): TGTGCCAGTAGAAATAGGGGTGCAACTAATGAAAAACTGTTTTTT. As protein: CASRNRGATNEKLFF.

In this sample, this clone turned up once. The chain combines TRBV11-3 with TRBJ2-1, with D perhaps being TRBD1 or TRBD2 (5 bases each). This CDR3 has 14 amino acids. Trimming pared 3 bases from V and 9 bases from J, leaving 15 bases between. The germline gives CDR1 SGHNT, CDR2 YENEEA. The CDR3 DNA sequence: TGTGCCAGCAGCTTTGCTTTCAGTGGGACTGAGCAGTTCTTC. Translation: CASSFAFSGTEQFF. The full variable domain, in which reference TRBV11-3 and TRBJ2-1 provide the parts outside the CDR3, is EAGVVQSPRYKIIEKKQPVAFWCNPISGHNTLYWYLQNLGQGPELLIRYENEEAVDDSQLPKDRFSAERLKGVDSTLKIQPAELGDSAVYLCASSFAFSGTEQFFGPGTRLTVL.

The table lists this clone with a few counts. J is TRBJ2-7 and V is TRBV7-3; maybe TRBD1 (7 bases). The germline gives CDR1 SGHTA, CDR2 FQGTGA. The CDR3 extends over 14 amino acids. V lost 2 bases and J 3 bases, leaving 11 bases between the germline ends. CDR3 in DNA: TGTGCCAGCAGCTTAGGCAGGGGGGACTACGAGCAGTACTTC. Amino acids: CASSLGRGDYEQYF.

The chain recombines TRBV6-2 or TRBV6-3 with TRBJ2-1; TRBD1 is a possible D gene (5 bases). The CDR3 consists of 16 residues. In germline, CDR1 is MNHEY, CDR2 SVGEGT. Trimming stripped 6 bases from V and 6 bases from J, with 21 bases between. DNA for the CDR3: TGTGCCAGCAGCCTCGAGGAAGGGGTCATCAGCAATGAGCAGTTCTTC. Its protein is CASSLEEGVISNEQFF.

This clone was seen only a few times. V is TRBV5-4 and J is TRBJ1-2; a weak D match, TRBD1 (5 bases). The germline gives CDR1 SGHNT, CDR2 YYREEE (reference sequence). Between the trimmed V and J ends, which lost 0 bases and 4 bases, there was a span of 7 bases. This CDR3 is 13 amino acids long. The CDR3 DNA sequence: TGTGCCAGCAGCTTGGAGGGACCCTATGGCTACACCTTC. This gives the protein CASSLEGPYGYTF.

This chain joins TRBV7-9 and TRBJ2-2; either TRBD1 or TRBD2 may fit D (6 bases each). V lost 4 bases, J lost 5 bases, and 14 bases lay in between. CDR1 and CDR2 from the germline V gene are SEHNR and FQNEAQ (reference sequence). This CDR3 comprises 15 residues. This CDR3 is CASSSEGGPTGELFF. The CDR3 DNA reads TGTGCCAGCAGCTCCGAAGGGGGGCCGACCGGGGAGCTGTTTTTT.

CDR3 region: CASREGGTSGGLGTGELFF. The CDR3 region has the DNA TGTGCCAGCAGGGAGGGTGGGACTAGCGGGGGACTAGGCACCGGGGAGCTGTTTTTT. This chain connects TRBV5-4 to TRBJ2-2, with 14 bases aligning to TRBD2. Germline V gene sequence: CDR1 SGHNT, CDR2 YYREEE (reference sequence). The CDR3 is made up of 19 amino acids. Germline trimming cut 5 bases from V and 4 bases from J; bases unmatched to any gene: 13.

The chain combines TRBV7-2 with TRBJ1-2; D unresolved. With 2 bases removed from V and 4 bases from J, the gap between germline ends came to 11 bases. The germline gives CDR1 SGHTA, CDR2 FQGNSA. CDR3 length: 14 amino acids. The CDR3 here is CASSLMGIGYGYTF. In nucleotides, the CDR3 is TGTGCCAGCAGCTTAATGGGGATTGGCTATGGCTACACCTTC.

The chain recombines TRBV6-4 with TRBJ2-3, with D tentatively TRBD1 (6 bases). Germline V lookup: CDR1 MRHNA, CDR2 SNTAGT. The CDR3 consists of 14 residues. The germline V and J ends were trimmed by 4 bases and 3 bases, with 11 bases remaining between them. The CDR3 sequence: CASSGRGWTDTQYF. Here the CDR3 DNA reads TGTGCCAGCAGTGGTAGGGGGTGGACAGATACGCAGTATTTT.